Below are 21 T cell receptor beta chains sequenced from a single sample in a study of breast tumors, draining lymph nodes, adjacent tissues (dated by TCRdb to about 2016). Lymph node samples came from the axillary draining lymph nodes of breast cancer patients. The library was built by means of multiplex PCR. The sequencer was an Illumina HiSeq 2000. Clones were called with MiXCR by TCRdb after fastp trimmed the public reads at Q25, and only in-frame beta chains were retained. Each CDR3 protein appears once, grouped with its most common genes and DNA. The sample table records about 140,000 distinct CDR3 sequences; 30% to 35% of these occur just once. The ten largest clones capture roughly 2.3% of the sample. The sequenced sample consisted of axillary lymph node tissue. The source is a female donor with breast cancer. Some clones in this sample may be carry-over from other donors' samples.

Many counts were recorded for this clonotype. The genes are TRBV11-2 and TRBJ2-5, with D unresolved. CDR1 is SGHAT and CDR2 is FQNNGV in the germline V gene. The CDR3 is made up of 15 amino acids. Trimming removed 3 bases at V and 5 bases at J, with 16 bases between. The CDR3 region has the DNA TGTGCCAGCAGCTTCCATCTGTGGGTGGCGGAGACCCAGTACTTC. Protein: CASSFHLWVAETQYF.

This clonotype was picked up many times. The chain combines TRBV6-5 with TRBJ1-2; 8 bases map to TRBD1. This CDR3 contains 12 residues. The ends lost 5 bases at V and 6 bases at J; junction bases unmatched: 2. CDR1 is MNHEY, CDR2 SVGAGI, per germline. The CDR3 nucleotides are TGTGCCAGCAGTAAGACAGGGGATGGCTACACCTTC. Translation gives CASSKTGDGYTF.

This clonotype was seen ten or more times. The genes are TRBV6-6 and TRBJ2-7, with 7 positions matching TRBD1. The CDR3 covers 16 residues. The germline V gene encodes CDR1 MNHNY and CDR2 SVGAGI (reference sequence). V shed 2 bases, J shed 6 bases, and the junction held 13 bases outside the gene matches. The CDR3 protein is CASSYETGEWSPEQYF. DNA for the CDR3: TGTGCCAGCAGTTACGAAACAGGGGAGTGGAGTCCCGAGCAGTACTTC.

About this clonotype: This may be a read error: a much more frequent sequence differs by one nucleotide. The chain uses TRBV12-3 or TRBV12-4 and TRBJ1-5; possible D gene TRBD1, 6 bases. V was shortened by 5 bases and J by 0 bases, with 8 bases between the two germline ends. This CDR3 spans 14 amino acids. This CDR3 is CASSRTASNQPQHF. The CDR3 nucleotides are TGTGCCAGCAGTAGGACAGCTAGCAATCAGCCCCAGCATTTT.

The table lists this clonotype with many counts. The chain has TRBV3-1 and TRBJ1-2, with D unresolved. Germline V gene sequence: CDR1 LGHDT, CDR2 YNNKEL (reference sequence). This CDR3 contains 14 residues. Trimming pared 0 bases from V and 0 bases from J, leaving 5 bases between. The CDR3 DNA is TGTGCCAGCAGCCAAGAAACAGCTAACTATGGCTACACCTTC. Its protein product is CASSQETANYGYTF.

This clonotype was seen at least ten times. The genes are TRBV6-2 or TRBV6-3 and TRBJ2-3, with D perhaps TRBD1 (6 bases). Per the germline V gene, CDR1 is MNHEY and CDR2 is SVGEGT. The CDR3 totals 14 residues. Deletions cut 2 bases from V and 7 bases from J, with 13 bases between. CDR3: CASSYGGALYTQYF. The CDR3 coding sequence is TGTGCCAGCAGTTACGGGGGCGCCCTGTATACGCAGTATTTT.

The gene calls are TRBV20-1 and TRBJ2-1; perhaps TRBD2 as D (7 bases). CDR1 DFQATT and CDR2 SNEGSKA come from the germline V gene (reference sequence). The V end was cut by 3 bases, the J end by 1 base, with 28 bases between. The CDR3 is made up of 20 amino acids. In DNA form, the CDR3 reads TGCAGTGCTAGTAAGCCGGGGGGCTTCGACGGTTTGTGGTCCTACAATGAGCAGTTCTTC. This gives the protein CSASKPGGFDGLWSYNEQFF.

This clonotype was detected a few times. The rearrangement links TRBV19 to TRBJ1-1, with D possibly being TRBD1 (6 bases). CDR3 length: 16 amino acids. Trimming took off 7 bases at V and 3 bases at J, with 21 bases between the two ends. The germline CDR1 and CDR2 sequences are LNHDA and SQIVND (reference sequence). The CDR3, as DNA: TGTGCCAGTATGGGGGGCCGTAACTCTTTTGACACTGAAGCTTTCTTT. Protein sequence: CASMGGRNSFDTEAFF.

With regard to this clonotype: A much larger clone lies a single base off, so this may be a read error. CDR3 sequence reads: CASSLWAGDYGYIF. The CDR3 region has the DNA TGTGCCAGCAGTTTATGGGCAGGGGACTATGGCTACATCTTC. The chain uses TRBV7-7 and TRBJ1-2; D is possibly TRBD1 (6 bases). Germline CDR1 SSHAT, CDR2 FNYEAQ (reference sequence). This CDR3 spans 14 amino acids.

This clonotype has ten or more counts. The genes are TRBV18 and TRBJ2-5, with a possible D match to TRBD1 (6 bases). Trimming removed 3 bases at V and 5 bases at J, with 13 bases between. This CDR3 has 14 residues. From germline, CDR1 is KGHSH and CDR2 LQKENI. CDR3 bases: TGTGCCAGCTCACCTTTGGACAGCGTTGAGACCCAGTACTTC. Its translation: CASSPLDSVETQYF.

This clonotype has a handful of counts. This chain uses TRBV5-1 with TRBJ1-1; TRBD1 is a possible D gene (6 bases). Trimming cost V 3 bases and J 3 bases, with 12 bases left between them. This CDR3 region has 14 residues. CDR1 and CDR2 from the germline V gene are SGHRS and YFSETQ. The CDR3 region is CASSSRGRDTEAFF. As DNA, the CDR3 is TGCGCCAGCAGCTCCAGGGGTAGGGACACTGAAGCTTTCTTT.

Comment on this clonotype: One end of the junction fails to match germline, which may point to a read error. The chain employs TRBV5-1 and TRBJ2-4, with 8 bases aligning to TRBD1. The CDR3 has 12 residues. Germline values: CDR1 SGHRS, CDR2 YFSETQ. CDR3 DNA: TGCGCCAGCAGGGGCTCAGGGGGCATTCACTACTTC. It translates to CASRGSGGIHYF.

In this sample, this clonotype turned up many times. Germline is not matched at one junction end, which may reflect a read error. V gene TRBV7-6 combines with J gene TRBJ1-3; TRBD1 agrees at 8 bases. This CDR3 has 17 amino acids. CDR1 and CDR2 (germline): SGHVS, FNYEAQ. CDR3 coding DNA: TGTGCCAGCAGCTTCGGGACAGGCCCGTACTCTGGAAACCCCATATATTTT. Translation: CASSFGTGPYSGNPIYF.

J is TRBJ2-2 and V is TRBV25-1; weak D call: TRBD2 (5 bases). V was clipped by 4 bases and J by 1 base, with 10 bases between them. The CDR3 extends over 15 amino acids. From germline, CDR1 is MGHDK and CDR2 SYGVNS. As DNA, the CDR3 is TGTGCCAGCAGTGCTAGAGCGGAGAACACCGGGGAGCTGTTTTTT. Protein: CASSARAENTGELFF.

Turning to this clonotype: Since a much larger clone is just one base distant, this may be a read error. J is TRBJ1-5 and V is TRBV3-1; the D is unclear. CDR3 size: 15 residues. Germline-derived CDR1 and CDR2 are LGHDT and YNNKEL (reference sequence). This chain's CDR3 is CASSQGWPSDQPQHF. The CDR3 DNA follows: TGTGCCAGCAGCCAAGGGTGGCCTAGCGATCAGCCCCAGCATTTT.

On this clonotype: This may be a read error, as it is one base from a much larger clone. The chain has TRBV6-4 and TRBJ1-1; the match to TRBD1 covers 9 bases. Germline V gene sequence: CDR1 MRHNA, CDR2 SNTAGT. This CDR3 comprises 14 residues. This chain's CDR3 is CASSDTDRGTEACF. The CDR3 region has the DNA TGTGCCAGCAGTGACACGGACAGGGGCACTGAAGCTTGCTTT.

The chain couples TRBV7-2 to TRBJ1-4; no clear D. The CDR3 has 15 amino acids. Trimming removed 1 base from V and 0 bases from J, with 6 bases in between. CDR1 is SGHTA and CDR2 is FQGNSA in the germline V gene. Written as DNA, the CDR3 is TGTGCCAGCAGCTTAGACGGGACAACTAATGAAAAACTGTTTTTT. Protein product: CASSLDGTTNEKLFF.

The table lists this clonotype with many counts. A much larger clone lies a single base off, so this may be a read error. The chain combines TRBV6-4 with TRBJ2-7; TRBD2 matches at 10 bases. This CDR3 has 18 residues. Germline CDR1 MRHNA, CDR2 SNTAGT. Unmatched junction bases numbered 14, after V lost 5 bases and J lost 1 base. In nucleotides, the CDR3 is TGTGCCAGCAGTCACCATGAACTACTAGCGGGGCATTCCTACGAGCAGTACGTC. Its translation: CASSHHELLAGHSYEQYV.

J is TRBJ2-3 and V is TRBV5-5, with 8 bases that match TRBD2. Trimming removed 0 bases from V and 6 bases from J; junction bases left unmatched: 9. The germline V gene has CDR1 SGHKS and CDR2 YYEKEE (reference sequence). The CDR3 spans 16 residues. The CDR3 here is CASSLGTTGGADTQYF. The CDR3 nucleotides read TGTGCCAGCAGCTTGGGGACTACCGGGGGGGCGGATACGCAGTATTTT. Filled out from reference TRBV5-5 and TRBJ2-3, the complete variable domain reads DAGVTQSPTHLIKTRGQQVTLRCSPISGHKSVSWYQQVLGQGPQFIFQYYEKEERGRGNFPDRFSARQFPNYSSELNVNALLLGDSALYLCASSLGTTGGADTQYFGPGTRLTVL.

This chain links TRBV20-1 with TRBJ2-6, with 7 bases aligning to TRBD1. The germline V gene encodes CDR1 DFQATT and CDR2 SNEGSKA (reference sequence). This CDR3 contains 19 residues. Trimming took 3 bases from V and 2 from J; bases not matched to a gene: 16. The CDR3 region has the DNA TGCAGTGCTAGTGGGACAGCTGGAAACGAAGGGCCTGGGGCCAACGTCCTGACTTTC. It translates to CSASGTAGNEGPGANVLTF.

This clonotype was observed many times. This CDR3 is CSARREEETQYF. CDR3 nucleotide sequence: TGCAGTGCTAGGCGAGAGGAGGAGACCCAGTACTTC. The chain carries TRBV20-1 and TRBJ2-5; D call uncertain. CDR3 length: 12 amino acids. The germline V gene has CDR1 DFQATT and CDR2 SNEGSKA (reference sequence). Trimming took 3 bases from V and 5 from J, leaving 10 bases between them.